This TCR beta chain was documented in a study of monozygotic twins with cystic fibrosis. Study context: Approximately 3 micrograms of fragmented DNA underwent roughly 16 PCR cycles for library preparation. Study observations and caveats: Low clonality (median about 0.0095) suggested a mostly naive repertoire. V usage most resembled the co-twin in 13 of 16 pairs. Unrelated CF individuals shared fewer identical clonotypes than monozygotic CF twins.

Assay used: immunoSEQ multiplex PCR; TCRdb lists only in-frame clones, some missing. Among around 20,000 clones listed, 75% to 95% were seen once. As regards this clone: Its antigen is undetermined.

This CDR3 has 16 amino acids. Per germline, CDR1 MGHRA and CDR2 YSYEKL. With 1 base clipped from V and 1 base from J, the junction kept 4 bases outside the gene matches. The sample was blood. The source of this sequence is a girl aged 2-9 years with cystic fibrosis. The chain is built from TRBV4-1 and TRBJ1-1, with 9 nucleotides matching TRBD1. DNA of the CDR3: TGCGCCAGCAGCCAAGTCGGGACAGGGTGGAACACTGAAGCTTTCTTT. Its translation: CASSQVGTGWNTEAFF.